This T cell receptor (beta chain) stems from a study of OX40 agonist ivuxolimab in advanced cancers. Overall study: It was permissible to have had prior anti-PD-1, anti-PD-L1 or anti-CTLA-4 therapy, and around 43% had some.

Measured with immunoSEQ multiplex PCR; TCRdb has only the in-frame clones, and not every one. The sample carries almost 80,000 clones, about nine tenths recorded once. Trimming took off 8 bases at V and 2 bases at J, with 10 bases between the two ends. Germline CDR1 and CDR2: SNHLY and FYNNEI. This CDR3 has 12 residues. The gene calls are TRBV2 and TRBJ2-7; TRBD2 is a possible D gene (5 bases). This clonotype originated in an adult with an advanced solid tumor such as melanoma, head and neck, liver or kidney cancer. Here the sequenced sample was CD4+ or CD8+ T cells sorted from blood, taken in a trial of the OX40 agonist ivuxolimab. The CDR3 DNA reads TGTGCCAGCTGGAGGTCCGCCTACGAGCAGTACTTC. Translating gives CASWRSAYEQYF.